This T cell receptor beta chain was retrieved from a study of early T cells in non-severe SARS-CoV-2 infection. CDR3 length: 15 amino acids. TCRdb re-derived calls from the 5' RACE reads in MiXCR, one entry per CDR3 protein. The repertoire has some 38,000 distinct CDR3 sequences, 3% to 4.5% of them found once; the top ten carry approximately 11%. Points on this clonotype: A read error may produce the germline difference seen at one junction end.

Material for sequencing was whole blood. The V and J genes are TRBV12-3 or TRBV12-4 and TRBJ1-1, with 7 nucleotides matching TRBD1. This TCR was sampled from an adult who was a healthcare worker with PCR-confirmed SARS-CoV-2 infection or an uninfected control (not recorded which). CDR3 nucleotides: TGTGCCAACAGTTTCGGGGACAGACTGAACACTGAAGCTTTCTTT. It specifies CANSFGDRLNTEAFF.